These 29 T cell receptor beta chains were all obtained from the same sample, sequenced in a study of identical twins. Each CDR3 protein is one row after TCRdb ran MiXCR on the 5' RACE reads. Here the sample spans hundreds of thousands of distinct CDR3 sequences, less than 10% being singletons. These records were also assigned to another study, of yellow fever vaccine responses in identical twins.

Sequenced: PBMCs. The receptors derive from a woman under 30 in good health.

This clonotype turned up a few times. The V gene is TRBV29-1, the J gene TRBJ2-7, with unresolved D. There are 12 residues in the CDR3. Trimming shortened V by 6 bases and J by 2 bases, and 11 bases separated the two germline ends. CDR1 is SQVTM, CDR2 ANQGSEA, per germline. In nucleotides, the CDR3 is TGCAGCGTAACGACCGGACCCTACGAGCAGTACTTC. It encodes CSVTTGPYEQYF.

The J gene is TRBJ2-7, the V gene TRBV5-5; 10 bases are a match to TRBD2. Germline V lookup: CDR1 SGHKS, CDR2 YYEKEE (reference sequence). The CDR3 consists of 15 residues. The trim removed 0 bases at V and 2 bases at J, leaving 2 bases unmatched. CDR3: CASSLGSGGAYEQYF. CDR3 sequence (DNA): TGTGCCAGCAGCTTGGGAAGCGGGGGGGCCTACGAGCAGTACTTC.

This clonotype was counted many times. The chain is built from TRBV18 and TRBJ2-5; unclear D gene. This CDR3 is built from 14 residues. Trimming removed 0 bases from V and 4 bases from J, with 9 bases in between. CDR1 is KGHSH and CDR2 is LQKENI in the germline V gene. Written as DNA, the CDR3 is TGTGCCAGCTCACCACCAATTCTCCCAGAGACCCAGTACTTC. It encodes CASSPPILPETQYF.

This clonotype was seen many times. The chain has TRBV20-1 and TRBJ2-7, with 8 positions matching TRBD1. The CDR3 is 14 amino acids. CDR1 and CDR2 from the germline V gene are DFQATT and SNEGSKA (reference sequence). The trim removed 6 bases at V and 3 bases at J, leaving 10 bases unmatched. The DNA for the CDR3 is TGCAGTGCGACGAGAGATGGGACAGGCTACGAGCAGTACTTC. Translated, it gives CSATRDGTGYEQYF.

This clonotype was counted ten times or more. The chain carries TRBV29-1 and TRBJ2-7, with D maybe TRBD1 (6 bases). V lost 1 base, J lost 4 bases, and 11 bases lay in between. This CDR3 spans 13 amino acids. CDR1 is SQVTM and CDR2 is ANQGSEA in the germline V gene. This CDR3 is CSVEGGTQYEQYF. The DNA for the CDR3 is TGCAGCGTTGAAGGGGGGACACAGTACGAGCAGTACTTC.

The rearrangement joins TRBV7-9 to TRBJ1-2; no reliable D call. The CDR3 sequence is 14 residues long. The V and J ends lost 1 base and 6 bases respectively, with 12 bases between them. CDR1 is SEHNR, CDR2 FQNEAQ, per germline (reference sequence). CDR3 region: CASSLEREMDGYTF. The CDR3, as DNA: TGTGCCAGCAGCTTAGAGAGGGAGATGGATGGCTACACCTTC.

This chain connects TRBV7-2 to TRBJ2-7; 7 positions agree with TRBD2. CDR3 length: 14 residues. The ends lost 10 bases at V and 1 base at J; junction bases unmatched: 10. Germline CDR1 reads SGHTA; CDR2 reads FQGNSA. CDR3 amino acids: CATSTSLSSYEQYF. The DNA for the CDR3 is TGTGCCACCTCGACTAGCCTGTCGTCCTACGAGCAGTACTTC.

The chain recombines TRBV29-1 with TRBJ2-1; TRBD2 matches at 7 bases. With V trimmed by 8 bases and J by 5 bases, 9 bases remained unmatched. Germline CDR1 reads SQVTM; CDR2 reads ANQGSEA. There are 13 residues in the CDR3. The chain's CDR3 is CSTREGSNNEQFF. Written as DNA, the CDR3 is TGCAGCACCAGGGAGGGATCTAACAATGAGCAGTTCTTC.

Only a few counts were recorded for this clonotype. The rearrangement uses TRBV20-1 and TRBJ2-7; 7 bases align to TRBD2. The V segment lost 6 bases and the J segment 5 bases; nucleotides outside the gene matches: 7. CDR3 length equals 12 residues. From germline, CDR1 is DFQATT and CDR2 SNEGSKA (reference sequence). The CDR3, as DNA: TGCAGTGCCAGGGAGGGAGGGCACGAGCAGTACTTC. Residues: CSAREGGHEQYF.

This clonotype was detected only a few times. The chain has TRBV7-2 and TRBJ2-3; perhaps TRBD2 as D (5 bases). Germline assignment: CDR1 SGHTA and CDR2 FQGNSA. Trimming removed 5 bases at V and 4 bases at J, with 16 bases between. The CDR3 contains 15 residues. CDR3 sequence reads: CASSLGPGGADTQYF. The DNA for the CDR3 is TGTGCCAGCAGCCTCGGCCCTGGAGGCGCAGATACGCAGTATTTT.

The chain uses TRBV18 and TRBJ2-7; 9 bases map to TRBD1. Germline-derived CDR1 and CDR2 are KGHSH and LQKENI. Losses at the gene ends were 6 bases for V and 6 bases for J; bases not matched to a gene: 9. This CDR3 has 14 amino acids. This CDR3 is CASSRKQGAGEQYF. The DNA for the CDR3 is TGTGCCAGCTCGCGGAAACAGGGGGCAGGCGAGCAGTACTTC.

The sample holds one count of this clonotype. The chain recombines TRBV19 with TRBJ2-2; D gene ambiguous. Germline assignment: CDR1 LNHDA and CDR2 SQIVND (reference sequence). The CDR3 length is 14 residues. Trimming stripped 3 bases from V and 2 bases from J, with 7 bases between. The chain's CDR3 is CASSILANTGELFF. The CDR3 nucleotides are TGTGCCAGTAGTATTTTGGCTAACACCGGGGAGCTGTTTTTT.

This clonotype was observed at least ten times. This chain connects TRBV6-2 or TRBV6-3 to TRBJ2-1; D not resolved. Germline loops: CDR1 MNHEY, CDR2 SVGEGT. The germline V and J ends were trimmed by 2 bases and 8 bases, with 4 bases remaining between them. CDR3 length: 11 amino acids. The CDR3 protein is CASSYVDEQFF. The CDR3 DNA follows: TGTGCCAGCAGTTACGTCGATGAGCAGTTCTTC.

The chain combines TRBV7-2 with TRBJ2-2; D unresolved. The CDR3 is made up of 15 amino acids. The V end lost 1 base, the J end lost 7 bases, and 13 bases lay between the germline ends. The germline gives CDR1 SGHTA, CDR2 FQGNSA. The DNA for the CDR3 is TGTGCCAGCAGCTTAGTAGGTGAATTTGGCGGGGAGCTGTTTTTT. Translation gives CASSLVGEFGGELFF.

This clonotype was recorded many times. The rearrangement joins TRBV20-1 to TRBJ2-1; D is perhaps TRBD1 or TRBD2 (5 bases each). In germline, CDR1 is DFQATT, CDR2 SNEGSKA (reference sequence). Trimming took 3 bases from V and 8 from J, leaving 17 bases between them. The CDR3 contains 14 residues. The CDR3 DNA follows: TGCAGTGCTAGGGGGGTGCCGGGTGTCGATGAGCAGTTCTTC. It translates to CSARGVPGVDEQFF.

At least ten counts were recorded for this clonotype. The chain couples TRBV29-1 to TRBJ1-1, with D uncertain. The CDR3 contains 12 residues. Germline loops: CDR1 SQVTM, CDR2 ANQGSEA. V gave up 3 bases and J gave up 2 bases, with 7 bases separating them. The DNA of the CDR3 is TGCAGCGTTGAGGCACATAACACTGAAGCTTTCTTT. The encoded protein is CSVEAHNTEAFF.

This chain uses TRBV29-1 with TRBJ2-7, with D possibly TRBD1 on 6 matching bases. CDR3 size: 13 residues. Per germline, CDR1 SQVTM and CDR2 ANQGSEA. Trimming took 6 bases from V and 3 from J, leaving 15 bases between them. CDR3 residues: CSVLNDRNYEQYF. DNA for the CDR3: TGCAGCGTCCTCAACGACAGGAACTACGAGCAGTACTTC.

The chain links TRBV5-1 to TRBJ2-3; perhaps TRBD1 as D (6 bases). V was shortened by 4 bases and J by 0 bases, with 12 bases between the two germline ends. The CDR3 is 15 residues long. Germline V gives CDR1 SGHRS, CDR2 YFSETQ. CDR3 bases: TGCGCCAGCAGCATGCAGGGGTCTAGCACAGATACGCAGTATTTT. It specifies CASSMQGSSTDTQYF.

This clonotype was picked up a small number of times. CDR3 sequence: CASSGIHELAGGINEQFF. The DNA for the CDR3 is TGTGCCAGCAGTGGGATCCACGAACTAGCGGGAGGTATCAATGAGCAGTTCTTC. The chain uses TRBV25-1 and TRBJ2-1; 12 bases agree with TRBD2. The germline V gene has CDR1 MGHDK and CDR2 SYGVNS. This CDR3 region has 18 residues. Unmatched junction bases numbered 13, after V lost 4 bases and J lost 6 bases.

In this sample, this clonotype turned up many times. The chain uses TRBV20-1 and TRBJ2-2; D tentatively reads TRBD1 or TRBD2 (5 bases each). Germline values: CDR1 DFQATT, CDR2 SNEGSKA (reference sequence). The CDR3 runs to 14 residues. Trimming left V 6 bases short and J 1 base short, with 12 bases between. Here the CDR3 DNA reads TGCAGTGCACCGGGACGGATGAACACCGGGGAGCTGTTTTTT. Protein: CSAPGRMNTGELFF.

This clonotype was counted a few times. This rearrangement joins TRBV6-2 or TRBV6-3 to TRBJ2-1; 15 positions match TRBD2. The CDR3 covers 15 residues. Trimming cost V 2 bases and J 7 bases; bases outside gene matches: 0. Germline CDR1 and CDR2: MNHEY and SVGEGT. The CDR3 DNA sequence: TGTGCCAGCAGTTACGGGACTAGCGGGAGGAATGAGCAGTTCTTC. Translated: CASSYGTSGRNEQFF.

This clonotype has more than one count but fewer than ten. The chain combines TRBV20-1 with TRBJ2-5; 8 nucleotides match TRBD2. From germline, CDR1 is DFQATT and CDR2 SNEGSKA (reference sequence). The CDR3 is 15 amino acids. With V trimmed by 0 bases and J by 7 bases, 10 bases remained unmatched. CDR3 in DNA: TGCAGTGCTAGAGATCCAGCGGGGGCTAAAGGGACCCAGTACTTC. It specifies CSARDPAGAKGTQYF.

This clonotype was picked up a small number of times. V and J are TRBV12-5 and TRBJ2-5; D unresolved. CDR3 length: 14 amino acids. The germline V gene has CDR1 LGHNT and CDR2 FRNRAP. V dropped 1 base and J dropped 3 bases, with 9 bases sitting between them. The CDR3 region is CASGLDRPEETQYF. In DNA form, the CDR3 reads TGTGCTAGTGGTTTGGACCGCCCAGAAGAGACCCAGTACTTC.

V and J are TRBV10-3 and TRBJ2-5, with 7 nucleotides matching TRBD2. This CDR3 region has 13 residues. V shed 7 bases, J shed 2 bases, and the junction held 4 bases outside the gene matches. The V gene's germline CDR1 is ENHRY and CDR2 SYGVKD. CDR3 bases: TGTGCCATCATGGGAGGGTCGCAAGAGACCCAGTACTTC. It specifies CAIMGGSQETQYF.

In this sample, this clonotype turned up a few times. This sequence joins TRBV12-3 or TRBV12-4 and TRBJ2-3; a weak D match, TRBD2 (5 bases). V dropped 5 bases and J dropped 0 bases, with 12 bases sitting between them. The CDR3 is 15 residues long. The CDR3 reads CASSADSTSTDTQYF. The CDR3 nucleotides read TGTGCCAGCAGTGCGGACTCGACTAGCACAGATACGCAGTATTTT.

The chain carries TRBV7-9 and TRBJ2-7, with TRBD1 matching 7 bases. Trimming at V came to 8 bases and at J to 2 bases, leaving 6 bases not matched to a gene. Germline CDR1 SEHNR, CDR2 FQNEAQ (reference sequence). This CDR3 spans 13 amino acids. CDR3 DNA: TGTGCCAGCCAGAGACAGGGACCCTACGAGCAGTACTTC. Amino acids: CASQRQGPYEQYF.

This clonotype was seen a few times. This chain joins TRBV6-5 and TRBJ2-1; no clear D gene. The CDR3 totals 15 residues. Germline V gene data show CDR1 as MNHEY and CDR2 as SVGAGI. V lost 2 bases and J 8 bases, leaving 16 bases between the germline ends. The CDR3 spells CASSYGTGRVDEQFF. CDR3 nucleotides: TGTGCCAGCAGTTACGGAACTGGACGGGTGGATGAGCAGTTCTTC.

This chain joins TRBV5-1 and TRBJ2-7; 11 nucleotides match TRBD1. Germline V CDR1 and CDR2: SGHRS, YFSETQ. The CDR3 runs to 14 residues. Trimming took 4 bases from V and 7 from J; bases not matched to a gene: 7. The CDR3 region has the DNA TGCGCCAGCAGCCTGCGGGACAGGGGGAGTGAGCAGTACTTC. Its translation is CASSLRDRGSEQYF. Drawing the rest from reference TRBV5-1 and TRBJ2-7, the complete variable domain is KAGVTQTPRYLIKTRGQQVTLSCSPISGHRSVSWYQQTPGQGLQFLFEYFSETQRNKGNFPGRFSGRQFSNSRSEMNVSTLELGDSALYLCASSLRDRGSEQYFGPGTRLTVT.

The chain links TRBV30 to TRBJ2-7, with TRBD1 matching over 7 bases. The V gene end was trimmed by 8 bases and the J gene end by 5 bases; junction bases not matched to a gene: 12. Germline lookup yields CDR1 GTSNPN and CDR2 SVGIG (reference sequence). The CDR3 runs 13 residues. This CDR3 is CAEGRKGAHEQYF. The CDR3 nucleotides read TGTGCCGAGGGACGAAAGGGGGCCCACGAGCAGTACTTC. The full variable domain, with the rest looked up from reference TRBV30 and TRBJ2-7, is SQTIHQWPATLVQPVGSPLSLECTVEGTSNPNLYWYRQAAGRGLQLLFYSVGIGQISSEVPQNLSASRPQDRQFILSSKKLLLSDSGFYLCAEGRKGAHEQYFGPGTRLTVT.